The T cell receptor (beta chain) described here comes from a study of blood T cell repertoires in COVID-19. Turning to the study itself: Sample material is recorded as cDNA or gDNA derived from T cells, B-cell-depleted T cells, or PBMCs.

There are 14 residues in the CDR3. The V gene's germline CDR1 is SGHTA and CDR2 FQGTGA. The V gene lost 5 bases and the J gene lost 5 bases, with 15 bases spanning the gap. Original methodology: Reference gene primer amplification gave nucleated cell count estimates. Sequencing was performed with immunoSEQ multiplex PCR; in TCRdb, only in-frame clones are kept and a portion is missing. V, J and clone size were drawn from that table, and D and trimming were deduced from the DNA. This sample has under 250,000 clones, with around four fifths found just once. The sequence was collected from a woman aged 65 to 85 with active or convalescent COVID-19. This sequence joins TRBV7-3 and TRBJ1-1; TRBD1 might be the D (5 bases). Specimen: peripheral blood. CDR3 bases: TGTGCCAGCAGCCGTCCAGGGCGAGATACTGAAGCTTTCTTT. It translates to CASSRPGRDTEAFF.